Given below is one T cell receptor (beta chain) in context. Its matching antigen is unknown. The sample originates from a study of CD8+ T cells in alopecia areata. RNA, once extracted, was reverse transcribed into cDNA for use as the sequencing template. Profiled with immunoSEQ multiplex PCR; TCRdb holds only in-frame clones, not every one. The table includes 200,000 or so clones, 50% to 60% detected once. Regarding the study as a whole: Clonality exceeded that of normal scalp in lesional scalp, most notably in alopecia totalis/universalis.

Germline V lookup: CDR1 SGHTA, CDR2 FQGTGA. The CDR3 covers 13 residues. Trimming stripped 3 bases from V and 1 base from J, with 6 bases between. The sequencing here drew on CD4+ T cells sorted from blood, taken at week 0. The sequence came from a human donor with alopecia areata. V usage is TRBV7-3 and J usage is TRBJ1-1, with D hard to call. CDR3 sequence: CASSLQPNTEAFF. The CDR3 DNA sequence: TGTGCCAGCAGCTTGCAGCCGAACACTGAAGCTTTCTTT.